The clone carrying this TCR beta chain was detected a few times. What it binds is unknown. Germline assignment: CDR1 SGHNT and CDR2 YYREEE (reference sequence). This CDR3 comprises 13 residues. V lost 4 bases and J 0 bases, leaving 8 bases between the germline ends. These data belong to a study of T cells after yellow fever vaccination. Study findings and constraints: It was a weaker secondary response, yet one that peaked faster, at day 5 versus 15. A small proportion of clonotypes was detected in both the CD4 and CD8 compartments. Any FACS-sorted repertoire could hold abundant clonotypes that contaminate it from the bulk population.

5'RACE template switching produced TCR cDNA carrying a universal primer site and UMIs. TCRdb analysed the 5' RACE reads with MiXCR anew, one entry per CDR3 protein. The profile covers under 550,000 distinct CDR3 sequences, with 20% to 25% appearing a single time and about a sixth taken by the ten largest. V is TRBV5-4 and J is TRBJ2-7; D is ambiguous. The receptor's source is a man aged 18-30 years who received the YFV17D yellow fever vaccine. The starting material was PBMCs, obtained approximately 20 days after the first yellow fever vaccination. CDR3 loop: CASSGDNSYEQYF. The DNA of the CDR3 is TGTGCCAGCAGCGGCGACAACTCCTACGAGCAGTACTTC.